This is a list of T cell receptor beta chains from one sample in a study of cytomegalovirus exposure and HLA in healthy donors. TCRdb keeps only in-frame clones here, not all; method: immunoSEQ multiplex PCR. The sample shows around 110,000 clones, approximately 70% of them seen only once. Material for sequencing was PBMCs. The origin of the receptors is a woman aged 40 to 50 in good health and CMV-seropositive. The CDR3 runs from the conserved cysteine through the conserved F or W. Fields, in order: D gene, clone size, V gene, CDR3 length, J gene, CDR3 DNA, CDR3 protein. A D gene is named only where the DNA matches it firmly. Clone size is not always given. Where it is, it says once, few, many or a class for expanded clones.

>.|few|TRBV9|16|TRBJ2-5
TGTGCCAGCAGCGTAGGAGCCGCGCCCGCCCAAGAGACCCAGTACTTC
CASSVGAAPAQETQYF
>TRBD2|.|TRBV2|15|TRBJ2-3
TGTGCCAGCACCCCAACTAGCGGGAGGGCAGATACGCAGTATTTT
CASTPTSGRADTQYF
>TRBD1|few|TRBV18|15|TRBJ1-1
TGTGCCAGCTCACCATCCGGACAGGTCGACACTGAAGCTTTCTTT
CASSPSGQVDTEAFF
>.|few|TRBV7-8|16|TRBJ2-1
TGTGCCAGCAGCCCCCGGGCGGCAGGGTCCTACAATGAGCAGTTCTTC
CASSPRAAGSYNEQFF
>TRBD1|few|TRBV9|16|TRBJ1-4
TGTGCCAGCAGCGTAGGAATGGGACAGGGGGGCGAAAAACTGTTTTTT
CASSVGMGQGGEKLFF
>.|.|TRBV7-9|16|TRBJ2-1
TGTGCCAGCAGCTTGGCCGGTCGGGGTACCTACAATGAGCAGTTCTTC
CASSLAGRGTYNEQFF
>TRBD2|.|TRBV28|16|TRBJ2-6
TGTGCCAGCACCAGGGACTATAACTCTGGGGCCAACGTCCTGACTTTC
CASTRDYNSGANVLTF
>TRBD2|once|TRBV29-1|14|TRBJ2-5
TGCAGCGTTCCCCGGCCGGGAGGGCAAGAGACCCAGTACTTC
CSVPRPGGQETQYF
>.|few|TRBV11-1|15|TRBJ1-3
TGTGCCAGCAGCTTAAAAGCCGTTCCTGGAAACACCATATATTTT
CASSLKAVPGNTIYF
>TRBD2|few|TRBV11-2|13|TRBJ2-1
TGTGCCAGCAGCCGCGGGGGCTACAATGAGCAGTTCTTC
CASSRGGYNEQFF
>.|.|TRBV7-9|12|TRBJ1-2
TGTGCCAGCAGCCGAGAGAACTATGGCTACACCTTC
CASSRENYGYTF
>TRBD2|.|TRBV11-2|16|TRBJ2-1
TGTGCCAGCAGCAAGGGACTAGGGGCGGAGTACAATGAGCAGTTCTTC
CASSKGLGAEYNEQFF
>TRBD2|.|TRBV6-1|16|TRBJ2-3
TGTGCCAGCAGTGAAGAGTGGACTAGCCTCCGTGGGACGCAGTATTTT
CASSEEWTSLRGTQYF
>.|once|TRBV2|15|TRBJ1-2
TGTGCCAGCAGTGAAAGCAGGGAGGTTAGCTATGGCTACACCTTC
CASSESREVSYGYTF
>.|.|TRBV28|17|TRBJ2-1
TGTGCCAGCAGTTCCGAACCAACTAGATCGTTACACAATGAGCAGTTCTTC
CASSSEPTRSLHNEQFF
>.|.|TRBV4-3|16|TRBJ1-5
TGCGCCAGCAGCCAAGGTCTGAGCAGGAACGGTGGGCCCCAGCATTTT
CASSQGLSRNGGPQHF
>.|.|TRBV28|12|TRBJ1-2
TGTGCCAGCAGCGATACTAGTTATGGCTACACCTTC
CASSDTSYGYTF
>TRBD1|.|TRBV5-5|15|TRBJ1-2
TGTGCCAGCAGCTTTCAGACAGGGGGTAACTATGGCTACACCTTC
CASSFQTGGNYGYTF
>TRBD2|few|TRBV9|15|TRBJ2-7
TGTGCCAGCAGCCCCCGACTAGCGGGAGTCGGCGAGCAGTACTTC
CASSPRLAGVGEQYF
>.|once|TRBV5-4|14|TRBJ2-7
TGTGCCAGCAGCTTGGAAAACCTCCTCTGCGAGCAGTACTTC
CASSLENLLCEQYF
>TRBD2|.|TRBV6-1|18|TRBJ2-7
TGTGCCAGCAGTGAAATTTCAGGCGGACTAGCGGATCCCTACGAGCAGTACTTC
CASSEISGGLADPYEQYF
>.|.|TRBV2|14|TRBJ2-3
TGTGCCAGCATAGGAACAGATAGCACAGATACGCAGTATTTT
CASIGTDSTDTQYF
>TRBD2|.|TRBV29-1|12|TRBJ2-1
TGCAGCGTCACGGCACCTAGCGGGGCGCAGTTCTTC
CSVTAPSGAQFF
>TRBD2|.|TRBV5-6|13|TRBJ2-7
TGTGCCAGCAACGGACTAGCAGACTACGAGCAGTACTTC
CASNGLADYEQYF
>TRBD1|.|TRBV4-3|15|TRBJ1-2
TGCGCCAGCAGCCAAACAGGGGGGACTAACTATGGCTACACCTTC
CASSQTGGTNYGYTF
>.|few|TRBV28|17|TRBJ2-7
TGTGCCAGCAGACCCCCTAAAGGTGGCGGGAACCTGGCCGAGCAGTACTTC
CASRPPKGGGNLAEQYF
>TRBD2|.|TRBV2|16|TRBJ2-3
TGTGCCAGCAGTGTAGCAGCGGGAGGCCTCACAGATACGCAGTATTTT
CASSVAAGGLTDTQYF